This T cell receptor beta chain was documented in a study of T cell repertoires in cytomegalovirus infection. For the study at large: Based on public TCR beta signatures, there were indications of CMV infection and of a matching HLA type. Study-wide points: There were carriers of CMV plus the relevant HLA, and cumulative public TCR beta family frequency identified them. CMV-specific HLA-C-restricted TCR beta clonotypes dominated the ex vivo response.

Germline CDR1 MNHNY, CDR2 SVGAGI (reference sequence). V shed 6 bases, J shed 7 bases, and the junction held 15 bases outside the gene matches. CDR3 size: 16 residues. MiXCR was run by TCRdb on the reads, yielding one entry per CDR3 protein. The repertoire holds more than 500,000 distinct CDR3 sequences, with 15% to 20% as singletons. As regards this clonotype: The antigen is not known.

Sequencing was done on a sample of CD8+ T cells from PBMCs. This clonotype originated in a human donor in good health (CMV status not recorded). Some clones in this sample may be carry-over from other donors' samples. The V gene is TRBV6-6, the J gene TRBJ2-7; 10 positions agree with TRBD2. The CDR3 loop reads CASRKGTSGNLYEQYF. The DNA for the CDR3 is TGTGCCAGCAGGAAAGGTACTAGCGGGAATTTGTATGAGCAGTACTTC.